This TCR beta chain was identified in a study of glioma-infiltrating T cells after dendritic cell vaccination (dated by TCRdb to about 2016). About the investigation overall: The cohort included 15 or so glioblastoma patients drawn from Phase I and II dendritic cell vaccination trials, of whom 9 were newly diagnosed and 6 had recurrent disease. Deep sequencing of TCR beta CDR3 regions was used to quantify tumor-infiltrating lymphocyte content and compare tumor and blood repertoires in dendritic cell-vaccinated glioblastoma patients. To make the vaccine, monocyte-derived dendritic cells were cultured for about seven days with IL-4 and GM-CSF and then pulsed overnight with autologous tumor lysate. Each patient was given three intradermal dendritic cell vaccine injections, spaced two weeks apart, in the arm below the axilla. Autologous tumor lysate-pulsed dendritic cell vaccination was administered to the patients between about 2002 and 2012. TCR sequencing metrics, including TIL content and tumor-blood repertoire overlap, were correlated with survival after dendritic cell vaccination. Overall study results and their limits: After dendritic cell vaccination, a higher estimated pretreatment TIL content predicted longer time to progression and longer overall survival. No direct relationship between TCR clonality and survival was found, suggesting a diverse polyclonal response may matter. The cohort was small and heterogeneous, only a few patients had full blood and tumor sets, and even fewer had initial-recurrent tumor pairs. The TCR overlap response model with three groups was called speculative and said to need prospective validation.

From V the trimming removes 5 bases and from J it removes 7 bases, while the gene matches leave 9 bases of the junction unaccounted for. Measured from the cysteine to the phenylalanine, the CDR3 is 15 residues long. Here the CDR3 DNA is all that survives: 45 bases in frame from base 1. Taken from the germline V gene, the CDR1 and CDR2 loops are SNHLY and FYNNEI. To be selected, patients needed enough residual fresh-frozen tumor tissue and more than two years of available survival data. An isocitrate dehydrogenase mutation was not carried by any of the glioblastoma patients, although molecular status was otherwise variable. PBMC were collected before vaccination, two weeks after the third vaccination, and at tumor progression if tumor progression occurred. The Qiagen DNeasy Blood extraction Kit was used for extraction of genomic DNA. Comments on this clone: Its antigen specificity is not known. No base qualities exist here, and no much larger clone lies one base off it.

Using the immunoSEQ assay, TCRB CDR3 regions were amplified from around 2 micrograms of genomic DNA, or from all available DNA when less than that was on hand. For multiplex PCR, 60 forward primers for TCR V beta segments and 13 reverse primers for J beta segments were used. Synthetic control templates were spiked into each sample at limiting dilution to estimate reads per starting template. Reads of 87 bp were generated by sequencing on the Illumina HiSeq System. Per the original workflow: To remove PCR and sequencing errors, closely related sequences were merged with a nearest neighbor algorithm. TCR overlap was measured as the percentage of unique tumor TCR beta sequences also present in the same patient's peripheral blood. Here the immuneACCESS table is served through TCRdb, limited to in-frame sequences with V and J called. Missing clones are a known gap in these copies; in checked studies unresolved V genes cover under half, and the rest lacks a known reason. V and J calls plus clone size are reproduced from that table; the DNA served to infer D and trimming. The sample table shows tens of thousands of clones, and about four fifths are seen once. Roughly 40% of the sample is in the top ten clones.

The sequencing here drew on blood, taken before dendritic cell vaccination. The receptor was isolated from a human donor with glioblastoma. The V gene is TRBV2 and the J gene is TRBJ2-3, with 10 bases matching TRBD1. The nucleotides are TGTGCCAGCAGTAGGGACAGGGGCCAGCTCCATACGCAGTATTTT. This is translated as CASSRDRGQLHTQYF.